One and the same sample provided the 21 T cell receptor beta chains below, sequenced in a study of cytomegalovirus exposure and HLA in healthy donors. TCRdb keeps only in-frame clones here, not all; method: immunoSEQ multiplex PCR. The sample yields 110,000 to 150,000 clones, roughly 90% seen once. The sequencing input was PBMCs. The source of these receptors is a man aged 18 to 35 in good health and CMV-seronegative.

The rearrangement uses TRBV5-1 and TRBJ2-3, with 9 nucleotides matching TRBD1. Trimming removed 1 base from V and 4 bases from J; junction bases left unmatched: 4. The CDR3 covers 15 residues. CDR1 SGHRS and CDR2 YFSETQ come from the germline V gene. The CDR3 coding sequence is TGCGCCAGCAGCTTGAACAGGGGGCTGGCAGATACGCAGTATTTT. Its translation: CASSLNRGLADTQYF.

This sequence joins TRBV15 and TRBJ2-7, with 12 bases identical to TRBD1. The germline V gene encodes CDR1 LNHNV and CDR2 YYDKDF (reference sequence). V gave up 1 base and J gave up 5 bases; unmatched junction bases: 3. CDR3 length: 15 amino acids. DNA of the CDR3: TGTGCCACCAGCAGAGCCGGGACAGGGGGCAACGAGCAGTACTTC. Translation gives CATSRAGTGGNEQYF.

The CDR3 loop is CASSRRNTEAFF. CDR3 DNA sequence: TGTGCCAGCAGCCGCAGGAACACTGAAGCTTTCTTT. The V call is TRBV7-8, the J call TRBJ1-1; D call uncertain. Trimming took off 5 bases at V and 1 base at J, with 5 bases between the two ends. Germline V lookup: CDR1 SGHVS, CDR2 FQNEAQ. The CDR3 has 12 residues. Based on the CDR3 plus reference TRBV7-8 and TRBJ1-1, the full variable domain is GAGVSQSPRYKVAKRGQDVALRCDPISGHVSLFWYQQALGQGPEFLTYFQNEAQLDKSGLPSDRFFAERPEGSVSTLKIQRTQQEDSAVYLCASSRRNTEAFFGQGTRLTVV.

This chain uses TRBV27 with TRBJ2-3; a weak D match, TRBD2 (5 bases). The germline gives CDR1 MNHEY, CDR2 SMNVEV (reference sequence). The CDR3 covers 14 residues. V gave up 1 base and J gave up 6 bases, with 11 bases separating them. The CDR3 DNA reads TGTGCCAGCAGTTTATATGCGTCGGGGGATACGCAGTATTTT. This codes for CASSLYASGDTQYF.

The V gene is TRBV19, the J gene TRBJ2-3; 10 nucleotides align to TRBD2. Germline-derived CDR1 and CDR2 are LNHDA and SQIVND (reference sequence). The CDR3 sequence is 16 residues long. J was trimmed by 6 bases and V by 1 base; bases with no gene match: 7. The CDR3 protein is CASSIGALAGLDTQYF. The CDR3 coding sequence is TGTGCCAGTAGTATAGGTGCACTAGCGGGGTTGGATACGCAGTATTTT.

The CDR3 spells CAIGALGETQYF. The DNA of the CDR3 is TGTGCCATCGGGGCATTGGGGGAGACCCAGTACTTC. The chain joins TRBV10-3 to TRBJ2-5; D perhaps matches TRBD1 (5 bases). The CDR3 is 12 amino acids. CDR1 and CDR2 (germline): ENHRY, SYGVKD. V was cut by 8 bases and J by 5 bases, with 12 bases left in between.

The gene calls are TRBV9 and TRBJ2-7, with D tentatively TRBD2 (7 bases). This CDR3 contains 16 residues. The germline V and J ends were trimmed by 4 bases and 6 bases, with 23 bases remaining between them. Germline CDR1 reads SGDLS; CDR2 reads YYNGEE. This CDR3 reads CASSPHSIGGLGEQYF. As DNA, the CDR3 is TGTGCCAGCAGCCCACACAGCATCGGGGGGCTCGGCGAGCAGTACTTC. The full variable domain, in which reference TRBV9 and TRBJ2-7 provide the parts outside the CDR3, is DSGVTQTPKHLITATGQRVTLRCSPRSGDLSVYWYQQSLDQGLQFLIQYYNGEERAKGNILERFSAQQFPDLHSELNLSSLELGDSALYFCASSPHSIGGLGEQYFGPGTRLTVT.

This clone is a singleton in its sample. The chain links TRBV6-5 to TRBJ2-5; tentatively, D is TRBD2 (6 bases). Germline V lookup: CDR1 MNHEY, CDR2 SVGAGI. This CDR3 spans 14 amino acids. V was cut by 6 bases and J by 2 bases, with 13 bases left in between. This CDR3 is CASRHGRGQETQYF. CDR3 DNA: TGTGCCAGCAGACACGGACGGGGGCAAGAGACCCAGTACTTC.

This chain uses TRBV27 with TRBJ1-3; D call uncertain. The CDR3 sequence is 13 residues long. Germline V gene data show CDR1 as MNHEY and CDR2 as SMNVEV (reference sequence). Trimming took 4 bases from V and 0 from J, leaving 4 bases between them. The CDR3 here is CASSSSSGNTIYF. CDR3 in DNA: TGTGCCAGCAGTTCTAGCTCTGGAAACACCATATATTTT.

The J gene is TRBJ1-6, the V gene TRBV1; TRBD1, the D gene given by the table, was not confirmed from the DNA. TRBV1 represents a pseudogene. The CDR3 runs to 15 residues. CDR3 DNA: TGCACCAGCAGCCAGCGGACAGGGAGTAATTCACCCCTCCACTTT. It translates to CTSSQRTGSNSPLHF.

The rearrangement uses TRBV5-8 and TRBJ1-2, with D unclear. V was pared by 0 bases and J by 0 bases, with 3 bases between. Per the germline V gene, CDR1 is SGHTS and CDR2 is YDEGEE. The CDR3 is made up of 13 amino acids. The chain's CDR3 is CASSLAANYGYTF. The CDR3 DNA sequence: TGTGCCAGCAGCTTGGCGGCTAACTATGGCTACACCTTC.

The rearrangement links TRBV14 to TRBJ2-1, with 12 positions matching TRBD2. Germline V gene sequence: CDR1 SGHDN, CDR2 FVKESK. The junction had 13 bases not matched to a gene; V was cut back by 5 bases and J by 5 bases. The CDR3 consists of 18 residues. CDR3 region: CASSWDRSGLAGHNEQFF. CDR3 DNA: TGTGCCAGCAGCTGGGACAGATCGGGACTAGCGGGCCACAATGAGCAGTTCTTC.

This rearrangement joins TRBV19 to TRBJ1-2, with D perhaps matching TRBD1 (5 bases). The ends were cut back, 1 base at V and 0 bases at J, with 6 bases in the middle. Germline V gene lookup returns CDR1 LNHDA and CDR2 SQIVND (reference sequence). The CDR3 sequence is 14 residues long. CDR3 protein: CASSIGQTNYGYTF. The DNA for the CDR3 is TGTGCCAGTAGTATAGGACAGACTAACTATGGCTACACCTTC.

In nucleotides, the CDR3 is TGCGCCAGCAGCCCGACGTCGTCTAGCGGGAGGGAGAGGGATACGCAGTATTTT. Protein product: CASSPTSSSGRERDTQYF. The chain uses TRBV4-1 and TRBJ2-3; TRBD2 matches at 12 bases. Germline V gene sequence: CDR1 MGHRA, CDR2 YSYEKL. The length of the CDR3 is 18 residues. V shed 4 bases, J shed 6 bases, and the junction held 14 bases outside the gene matches.

The chain carries TRBV6-6 and TRBJ1-5; TRBD1 matches at 9 bases. Trimming took 7 bases from V and 11 from J; bases not matched to a gene: 18. CDR3 length: 16 amino acids. Germline V gene data show CDR1 as MNHNY and CDR2 as SVGAGI (reference sequence). In DNA form, the CDR3 reads TGTGCCAGCACGGACACAGGGGGCGGGTTATCATTAGCCCAGCATTTT. This translates into CASTDTGGGLSLAQHF.

The chain has TRBV7-2 and TRBJ1-1; the match to TRBD1 covers 7 bases. Germline CDR1 SGHTA, CDR2 FQGNSA. J was trimmed by 3 bases and V by 2 bases; bases with no gene match: 3. The CDR3 length is 14 residues. CDR3 residues: CASSLYRGDTEAFF. CDR3 nucleotides: TGTGCCAGCAGCTTATACAGGGGAGACACTGAAGCTTTCTTT.

The chain has TRBV5-4 and TRBJ2-7, with no clear D. CDR1 SGHNT and CDR2 YYREEE come from the germline V gene (reference sequence). The V and J ends lost 2 bases and 1 base respectively, with 4 bases between them. The CDR3 is 12 residues long. Written as DNA, the CDR3 is TGTGCCAGCAGCTTTAATTCCTACGAGCAGTACTTC. Encoded protein: CASSFNSYEQYF. The entire variable domain, with the rest obtained from reference TRBV5-4 and TRBJ2-7, is as follows: ETGVTQSPTHLIKTRGQQVTLRCSSQSGHNTVSWYQQALGQGPQFIFQYYREEENGRGNFPPRFSGLQFPNYSSELNVNALELDDSALYLCASSFNSYEQYFGPGTRLTVT.

This chain connects TRBV6-5 to TRBJ1-1; TRBD1 matches at 7 bases. V dropped 2 bases and J dropped 0; count of bases not matched to a gene: 3. The CDR3 runs to 15 residues. Germline V gene sequence: CDR1 MNHEY, CDR2 SVGAGI. As DNA, the CDR3 is TGTGCCAGCAGTTACATGACAGGGCTGAACACTGAAGCTTTCTTT. Its translation: CASSYMTGLNTEAFF.

This clone was seen once. This chain connects TRBV5-1 to TRBJ2-5, with 10 positions matching TRBD1. After removal of 4 bases from V and 5 bases from J, the junction contained 17 bases not matched to a gene. From germline, CDR1 is SGHRS and CDR2 YFSETQ. The CDR3 consists of 18 residues. The CDR3 protein is CASSRTPGTGALLETQYF. As DNA, the CDR3 is TGCGCCAGCAGCAGGACTCCTGGGACAGGGGCCCTACTTGAGACCCAGTACTTC.

J is TRBJ1-1 and V is TRBV5-4; D remains ambiguous. Germline CDR1 is SGHNT and CDR2 is YYREEE (reference sequence). Trimming pared 1 base from V and 4 bases from J, leaving 11 bases between. CDR3 length: 14 residues. The CDR3 loop reads CASSLTSKGTEAFF. The CDR3 nucleotides are TGTGCCAGCAGCTTGACTAGTAAGGGCACTGAAGCTTTCTTT.

This chain connects TRBV2 to TRBJ2-3; TRBD2 agrees at 11 bases. This CDR3 spans 15 amino acids. The ends lost 4 bases at V and 0 bases at J; junction bases unmatched: 0. Germline-derived CDR1 and CDR2 are SNHLY and FYNNEI. CDR3 sequence: CASSGLAGSTDTQYF. In nucleotides, the CDR3 is TGTGCCAGCAGTGGACTAGCGGGGAGCACAGATACGCAGTATTTT.